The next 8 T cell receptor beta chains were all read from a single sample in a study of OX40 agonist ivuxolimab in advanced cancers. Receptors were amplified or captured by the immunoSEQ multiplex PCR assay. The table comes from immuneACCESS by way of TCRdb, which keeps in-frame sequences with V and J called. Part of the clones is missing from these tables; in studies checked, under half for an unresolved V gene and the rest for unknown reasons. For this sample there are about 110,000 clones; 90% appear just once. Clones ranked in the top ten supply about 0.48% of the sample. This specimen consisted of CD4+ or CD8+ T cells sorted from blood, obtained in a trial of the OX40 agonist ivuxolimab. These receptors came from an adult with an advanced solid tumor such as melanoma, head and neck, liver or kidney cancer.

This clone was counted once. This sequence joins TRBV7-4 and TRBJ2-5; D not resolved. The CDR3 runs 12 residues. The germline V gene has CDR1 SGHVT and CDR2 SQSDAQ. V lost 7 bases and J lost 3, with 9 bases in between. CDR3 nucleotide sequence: TGTGCCAGCACCCTCCGGGAAGAGACCCAGTACTTC. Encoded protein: CASTLREETQYF. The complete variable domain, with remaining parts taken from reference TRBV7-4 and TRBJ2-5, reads GAGVSQSPRYKVAKRGRDVALRCDSISGHVTLYWYRQTLGQGSEVLTYSQSDAQRDKSGRPSGRFSAERPERSVSTLKIQRTEQGDSAVYLCASTLREETQYFGPGTRLLVL.

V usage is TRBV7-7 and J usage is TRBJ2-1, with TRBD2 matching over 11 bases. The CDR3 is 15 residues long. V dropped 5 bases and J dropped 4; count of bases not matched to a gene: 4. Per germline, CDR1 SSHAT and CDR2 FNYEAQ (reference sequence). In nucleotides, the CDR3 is TGTGCCAGCAGCGACCTAGCGGGGGGATACAATGAGCAGTTCTTC. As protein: CASSDLAGGYNEQFF.

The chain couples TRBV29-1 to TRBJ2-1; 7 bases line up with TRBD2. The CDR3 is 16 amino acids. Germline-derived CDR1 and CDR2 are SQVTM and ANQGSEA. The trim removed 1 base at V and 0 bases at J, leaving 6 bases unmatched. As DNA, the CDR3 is TGCAGCGTTGAAGTTCCGGGACTATCCTCCTACAATGAGCAGTTCTTC. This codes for CSVEVPGLSSYNEQFF.

CDR3 sequence reads: CASSLGPRDSQETQYF. The CDR3 DNA reads TGTGCCAGCAGCTTAGGTCCCCGGGACTCCCAAGAGACCCAGTACTTC. The V gene is TRBV7-6, the J gene TRBJ2-5; possible D gene TRBD2, 6 bases. V was trimmed by 1 base and J by 1 base, leaving 13 bases between them. The CDR3 is 16 amino acids. Germline CDR1 reads SGHVS; CDR2 reads FNYEAQ.

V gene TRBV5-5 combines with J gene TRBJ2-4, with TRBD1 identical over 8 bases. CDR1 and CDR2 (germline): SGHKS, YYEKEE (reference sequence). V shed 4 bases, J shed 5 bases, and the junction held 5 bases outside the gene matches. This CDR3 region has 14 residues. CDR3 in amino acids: CASSATQGENIQYF. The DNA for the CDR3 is TGTGCCAGCAGCGCAACACAGGGGGAAAACATTCAGTACTTC.

CDR3 amino acids: CASSPGQINQPQHF. The CDR3 nucleotides are TGTGCCAGCAGCCCGGGACAGATTAATCAGCCCCAGCATTTT. V is TRBV7-2 and J is TRBJ1-5; 7 bases line up with TRBD1. The junction had 5 bases not matched to a gene; V was cut back by 5 bases and J by 4 bases. Germline V gene lookup returns CDR1 SGHTA and CDR2 FQGNSA. The CDR3 covers 14 residues.

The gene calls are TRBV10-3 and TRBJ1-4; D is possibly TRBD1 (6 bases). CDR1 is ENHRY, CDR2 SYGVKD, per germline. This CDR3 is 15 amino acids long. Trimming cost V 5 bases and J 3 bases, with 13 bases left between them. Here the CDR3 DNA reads TGTGCCATCAGTACCACGACAGGCCCTAATGAAAAACTGTTTTTT. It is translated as CAISTTTGPNEKLFF.

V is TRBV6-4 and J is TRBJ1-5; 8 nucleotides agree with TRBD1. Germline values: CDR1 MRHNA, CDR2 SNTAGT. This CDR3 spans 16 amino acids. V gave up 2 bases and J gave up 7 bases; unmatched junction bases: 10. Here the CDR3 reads CASSDPPGTGAQPQHF. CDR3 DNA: TGTGCCAGCAGTGACCCCCCCGGGACAGGCGCGCAGCCCCAGCATTTT.